These T cell receptor beta chains were read from a single sample in a study of OX40 agonist ivuxolimab in advanced cancers. The assay was immunoSEQ multiplex PCR, and TCRdb's table has in-frame clones only and misses some. The repertoire has some 68,000 clones, about 88% of them found once; the top ten carry around 0.97%. The starting material was CD4+ or CD8+ T cells sorted from blood, obtained in a trial of the OX40 agonist ivuxolimab. These receptors were taken from an adult with an advanced solid tumor such as melanoma, head and neck, liver or kidney cancer. CDR3s include the opening cysteine and the closing phenylalanine or tryptophan. Fields, in order: V gene, D gene, J gene, clone size, CDR3 protein, CDR3 DNA. The D gene is left open where the match is weak. For some rows the clone size is stated as once, few or many, or as a class when expanded; others skip it.

TRBV7-8	NA	TRBJ2-1	NA	CASSSGTRNTYNEQFF	TGTGCCAGCAGCTCCGGGACAAGGAATACCTACAATGAGCAGTTCTTC
TRBV10-1	NA	TRBJ2-7	NA	CATKKALAYEQYF	TGCGCCACCAAAAAAGCGTTGGCCTACGAGCAGTACTTC
TRBV10-3	NA	TRBJ2-1	NA	CAIAQGRYNEQFF	TGTGCCATCGCCCAGGGGCGGTACAATGAGCAGTTCTTC
TRBV5-1	TRBD1	TRBJ2-3	NA	CASSLATGGTDTQYF	TGCGCCAGCAGCTTGGCTACAGGGGGCACAGATACGCAGTATTTT
TRBV28	NA	TRBJ1-1	NA	CASQGFAEAFF	TGTGCCAGCCAAGGGTTCGCTGAAGCTTTCTTT
TRBV5-6	NA	TRBJ1-2	NA	CASSLTGRSYTF	TGTGCCAGCAGCTTGACAGGGCGAAGCTACACCTTC
TRBV10-2	NA	TRBJ2-5	NA	CASGRDQETQYF	TGCGCCAGCGGACGGGACCAAGAGACCCAGTACTTC
TRBV7-2	TRBD2	TRBJ2-1	once	CASDNSGSAPFNEQFF	TGTGCCAGCGACAATAGCGGGAGTGCTCCGTTTAATGAGCAGTTCTTC
TRBV7-9	TRBD2	TRBJ2-3	NA	CASSGNRLAGGTDTQYF	TGTGCCAGCAGCGGGAACCGACTAGCGGGAGGCACAGATACGCAGTATTTT
TRBV2	NA	TRBJ1-1	few	CASSERGQMNTEAFF	TGTGCCAGCAGTGAACGAGGACAGATGAACACTGAAGCTTTCTTT
TRBV14	NA	TRBJ2-7	NA	CATARHLVYEQYF	TGTGCCACCGCCCGGCACCTCGTTTACGAGCAGTACTTC
TRBV5-4	TRBD1	TRBJ2-7	few	CASSNTGTETYEQYF	TGTGCCAGCAGCAACACCGGGACAGAGACCTACGAGCAGTACTTC
TRBV6-1	NA	TRBJ1-2	NA	CASTRATVRYGYTF	TGTGCCAGCACCAGGGCGACAGTCCGCTATGGCTACACCTTC
TRBV30	TRBD2	TRBJ2-5	NA	CAFRIAGAETQYF	TGTGCCTTCCGGATAGCGGGTGCAGAGACCCAGTACTTC
TRBV19	TRBD2	TRBJ2-3	NA	CASSITGDSGSDTQYF	TGTGCCAGTAGTATTACAGGGGATAGCGGGAGCGATACGCAGTATTTT
TRBV4-2	TRBD1	TRBJ2-7	NA	CASSQVTGTGDLYEQYF	TGTGCCAGCAGCCAAGTTACCGGGACAGGGGATCTGTACGAGCAGTACTTC
TRBV7-9	TRBD2	TRBJ2-2	NA	CASSRDYVGGELFF	TGTGCCAGCAGCCGGGACTACGTAGGCGGGGAGCTGTTTTTT
TRBV5-1	NA	TRBJ2-2	NA	CASSPGINTGELFF	TGCGCCAGCAGCCCGGGAATAAACACCGGGGAGCTGTTTTTT
TRBV18	NA	TRBJ2-7	NA	CASSPPSRQAYEQYF	TGTGCCAGCTCACCACCCTCGAGACAAGCCTACGAGCAGTACTTC
TRBV11-2	NA	TRBJ2-1	few	CASRALGTSSYNEQFF	TGTGCCAGCAGAGCTCTCGGGACGAGCTCCTACAATGAGCAGTTCTTC
TRBV18	NA	TRBJ2-5	NA	CASSPLEGETQYF	TGTGCCAGCTCACCCTTAGAGGGGGAGACCCAGTACTTC
TRBV10-1	TRBD1	TRBJ2-3	NA	CASSSGQGEDTQYF	TGCGCCAGCAGTTCGGGACAGGGGGAAGATACGCAGTATTTT
TRBV2	TRBD1	TRBJ1-5	NA	CASSEDQGVQPQHF	TGTGCCAGCAGTGAGGATCAGGGGGTGCAGCCCCAGCATTTT
TRBV19	TRBD1	TRBJ2-2	NA	CASSIGTGLPGELFF	TGTGCCAGTAGTATAGGGACAGGGTTGCCCGGGGAGCTGTTTTTT
TRBV4-3	NA	TRBJ2-3	NA	CASSQESDSANIPDTQYF	TGCGCCAGCAGCCAAGAAAGTGATAGCGCGAATATTCCAGATACGCAGTATTTT
TRBV18	TRBD2	TRBJ2-7	NA	CASSPRTAGTSGYEQYF	TGTGCCAGCTCACCCCGGACAGCCGGGACTAGCGGCTACGAGCAGTACTTC
TRBV6-1	NA	TRBJ2-3	few	CASSEAPGDGTDTQYF	TGTGCCAGCAGTGAAGCGCCCGGGGACGGCACAGATACGCAGTATTTT
TRBV7-9	NA	TRBJ2-1	few	CASSLGSRRYEQFF	TGTGCCAGCAGCTTGGGGTCGCGGCGCTATGAGCAGTTCTTC
TRBV15	NA	TRBJ1-1	NA	CATSTLRGTQNTEAFF	TGTGCCACCAGCACACTACGGGGTACCCAGAACACTGAAGCTTTCTTT
TRBV2	NA	TRBJ1-1	few	CASNPGLNTEAFF	TGTGCCAGCAATCCGGGATTGAACACTGAAGCTTTCTTT